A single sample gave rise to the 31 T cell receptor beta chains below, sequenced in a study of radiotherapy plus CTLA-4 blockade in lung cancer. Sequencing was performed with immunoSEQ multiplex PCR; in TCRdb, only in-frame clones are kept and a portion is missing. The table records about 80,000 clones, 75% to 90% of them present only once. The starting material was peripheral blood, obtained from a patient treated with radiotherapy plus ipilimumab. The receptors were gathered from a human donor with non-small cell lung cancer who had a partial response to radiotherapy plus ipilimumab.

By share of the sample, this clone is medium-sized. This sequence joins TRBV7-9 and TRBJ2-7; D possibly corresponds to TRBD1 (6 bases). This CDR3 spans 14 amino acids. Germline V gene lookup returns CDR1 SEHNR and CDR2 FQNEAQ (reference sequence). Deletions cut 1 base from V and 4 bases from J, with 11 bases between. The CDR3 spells CASSLGQVTYEQYF. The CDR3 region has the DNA TGTGCCAGCAGCTTAGGACAGGTGACATACGAGCAGTACTTC. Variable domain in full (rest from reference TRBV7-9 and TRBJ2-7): DTGVSQNPRHKITKRGQNVTFRCDPISEHNRLYWYRQTLGQGPEFLTYFQNEAQLEKSRLLSDRFSAERPKGSFSTLEIQRTEQGDSAMYLCASSLGQVTYEQYFGPGTRLTVT.

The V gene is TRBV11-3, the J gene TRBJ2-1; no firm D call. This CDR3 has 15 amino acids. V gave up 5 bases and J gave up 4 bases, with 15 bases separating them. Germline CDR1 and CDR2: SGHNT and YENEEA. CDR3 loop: CASSPRGSAYNEQFF. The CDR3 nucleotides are TGTGCCAGCAGCCCTCGTGGTTCCGCGTACAATGAGCAGTTCTTC.

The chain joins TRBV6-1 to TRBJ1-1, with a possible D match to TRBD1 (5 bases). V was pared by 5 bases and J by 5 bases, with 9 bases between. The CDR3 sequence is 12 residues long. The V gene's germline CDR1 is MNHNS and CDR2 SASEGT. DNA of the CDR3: TGTGCCAGCAGTATTGGGGGGACTGAAGCTTTCTTT. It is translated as CASSIGGTEAFF.

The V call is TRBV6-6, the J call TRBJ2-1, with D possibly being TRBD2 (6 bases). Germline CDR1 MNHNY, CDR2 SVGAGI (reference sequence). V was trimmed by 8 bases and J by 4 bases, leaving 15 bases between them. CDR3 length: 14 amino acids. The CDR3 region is CASEWRGQYNEQFF. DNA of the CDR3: TGTGCCAGCGAATGGCGGGGCCAATACAATGAGCAGTTCTTC.

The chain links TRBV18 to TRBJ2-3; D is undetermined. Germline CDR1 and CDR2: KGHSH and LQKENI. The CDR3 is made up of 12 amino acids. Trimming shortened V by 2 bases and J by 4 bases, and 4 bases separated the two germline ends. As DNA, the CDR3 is TGTGCCAGCTCACCAGAGTCAGATACGCAGTATTTT. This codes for CASSPESDTQYF.

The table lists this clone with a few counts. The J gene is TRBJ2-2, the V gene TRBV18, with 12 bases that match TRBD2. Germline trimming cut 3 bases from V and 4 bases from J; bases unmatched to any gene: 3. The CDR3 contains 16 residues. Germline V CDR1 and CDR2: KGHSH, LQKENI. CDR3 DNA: TGTGCCAGCTCACCTCGACTAGCGGGAGCCACCGGGGAGCTGTTTTTT. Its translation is CASSPRLAGATGELFF.

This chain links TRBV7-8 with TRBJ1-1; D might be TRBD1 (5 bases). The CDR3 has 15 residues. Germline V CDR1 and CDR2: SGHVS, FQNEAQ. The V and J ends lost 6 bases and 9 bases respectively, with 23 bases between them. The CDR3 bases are TGTGCCAGCAGTCTAGGAGCCGGGGGACTGATGAAAGCTTTCTTT. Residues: CASSLGAGGLMKAFF.

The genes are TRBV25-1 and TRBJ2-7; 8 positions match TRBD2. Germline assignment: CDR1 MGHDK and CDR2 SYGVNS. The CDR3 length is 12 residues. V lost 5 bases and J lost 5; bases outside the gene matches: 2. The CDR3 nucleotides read TGTGCCAGCAGTATTAGCGGGAACGAGCAGTACTTC. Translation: CASSISGNEQYF.

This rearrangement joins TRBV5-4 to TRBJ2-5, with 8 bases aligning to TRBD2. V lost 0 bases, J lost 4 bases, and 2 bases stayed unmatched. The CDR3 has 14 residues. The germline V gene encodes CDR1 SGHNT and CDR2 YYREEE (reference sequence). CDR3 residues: CASSLEGLGETQYF. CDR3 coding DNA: TGTGCCAGCAGCTTGGAGGGACTAGGAGAGACCCAGTACTTC.

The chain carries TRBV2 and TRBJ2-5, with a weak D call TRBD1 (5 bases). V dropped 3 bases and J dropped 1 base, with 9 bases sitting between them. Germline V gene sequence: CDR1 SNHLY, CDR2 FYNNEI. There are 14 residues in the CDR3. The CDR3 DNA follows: TGTGCCAGCAGTGAGGGGCCTCTCCAAGAGACCCAGTACTTC. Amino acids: CASSEGPLQETQYF.

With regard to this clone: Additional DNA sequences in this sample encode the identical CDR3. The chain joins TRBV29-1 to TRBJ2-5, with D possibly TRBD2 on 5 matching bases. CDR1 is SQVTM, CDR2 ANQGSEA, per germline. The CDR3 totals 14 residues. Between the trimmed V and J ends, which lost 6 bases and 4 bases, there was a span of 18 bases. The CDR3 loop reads CSVVLTKRRETQYF. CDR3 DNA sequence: TGCAGCGTCGTCTTGACTAAGCGTCGAGAGACCCAGTACTTC.

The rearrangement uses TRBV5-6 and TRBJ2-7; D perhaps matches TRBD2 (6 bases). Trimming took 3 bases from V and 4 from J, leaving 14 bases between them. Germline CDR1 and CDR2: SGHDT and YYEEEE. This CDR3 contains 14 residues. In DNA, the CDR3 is TGTGCCAGCAGCTGGCTAGGTAGCGGTTACGAGCAGTACGTC. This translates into CASSWLGSGYEQYV.

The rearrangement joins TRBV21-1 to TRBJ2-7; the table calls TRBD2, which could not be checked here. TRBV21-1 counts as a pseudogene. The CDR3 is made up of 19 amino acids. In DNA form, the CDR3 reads TGTGCCAGCAGCATCCTTCTCCAGCGGCGGGAGGGAAGCCTCTACGAGCAGTACTTC. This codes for CASSILLQRREGSLYEQYF.

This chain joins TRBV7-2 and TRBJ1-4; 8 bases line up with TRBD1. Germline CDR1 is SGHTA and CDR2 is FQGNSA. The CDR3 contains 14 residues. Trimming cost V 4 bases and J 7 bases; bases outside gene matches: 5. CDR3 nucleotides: TGTGCCAGCAGCTCGACAGGGGAAGGTGAAAAACTGTTTTTT. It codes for CASSSTGEGEKLFF.

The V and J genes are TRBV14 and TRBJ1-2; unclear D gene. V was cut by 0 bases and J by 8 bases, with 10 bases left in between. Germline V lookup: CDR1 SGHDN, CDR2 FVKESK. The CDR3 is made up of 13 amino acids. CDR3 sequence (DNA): TGTGCCAGCAGCCAAGACCTTACGAGGGGCTACACCTTC. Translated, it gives CASSQDLTRGYTF.

CDR3 in amino acids: CASSDYQTGMETQYF. CDR3 DNA: TGCGCCAGCAGTGATTACCAGACAGGGATGGAGACCCAGTACTTC. J is TRBJ2-5 and V is TRBV10-2, with TRBD1 matching 7 bases. V was clipped by 3 bases and J by 5 bases; unmatched bases: 9. Germline V CDR1 and CDR2: WSHSY, SAAADI. CDR3 length: 15 residues.

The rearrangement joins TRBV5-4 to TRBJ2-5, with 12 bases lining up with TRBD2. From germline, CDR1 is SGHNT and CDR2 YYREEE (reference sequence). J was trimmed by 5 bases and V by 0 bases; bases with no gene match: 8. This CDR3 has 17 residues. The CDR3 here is CASSLASSGRARETQYF. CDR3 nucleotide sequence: TGTGCCAGCAGCTTGGCGTCTAGCGGGAGGGCCCGGGAGACCCAGTACTTC.

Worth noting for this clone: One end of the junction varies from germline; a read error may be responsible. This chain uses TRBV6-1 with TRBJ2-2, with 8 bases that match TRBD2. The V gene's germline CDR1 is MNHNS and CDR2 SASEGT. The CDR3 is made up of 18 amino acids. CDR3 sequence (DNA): TGTGCCAGCAGTGGGGGACGGTTTAGCGGGAACCTCACCTGGGAGCTGTTTTTT. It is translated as CASSGGRFSGNLTWELFF.

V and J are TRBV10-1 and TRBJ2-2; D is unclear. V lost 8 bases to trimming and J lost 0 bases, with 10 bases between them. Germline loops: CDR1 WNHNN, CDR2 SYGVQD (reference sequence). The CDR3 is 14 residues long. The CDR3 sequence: CASSAASNTGELFF. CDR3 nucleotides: TGCGCCAGCTCGGCGGCCTCGAACACCGGGGAGCTGTTTTTT.

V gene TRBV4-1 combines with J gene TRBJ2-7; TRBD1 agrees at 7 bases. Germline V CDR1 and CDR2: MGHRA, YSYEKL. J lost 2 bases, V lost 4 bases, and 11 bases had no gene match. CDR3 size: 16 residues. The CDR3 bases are TGCGCCAGCAGCCGCGACCCACAGACAGGGACCTACGAGCAGTACGTC. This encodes CASSRDPQTGTYEQYV.

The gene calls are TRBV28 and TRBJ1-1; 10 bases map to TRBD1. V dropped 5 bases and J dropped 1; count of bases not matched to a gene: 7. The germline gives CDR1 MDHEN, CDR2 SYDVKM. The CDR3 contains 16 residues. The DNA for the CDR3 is TGTGCCAGCAGTCTGCCGGGACAGGGGTGGAACACTGAAGCTTTCTTT. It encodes CASSLPGQGWNTEAFF.

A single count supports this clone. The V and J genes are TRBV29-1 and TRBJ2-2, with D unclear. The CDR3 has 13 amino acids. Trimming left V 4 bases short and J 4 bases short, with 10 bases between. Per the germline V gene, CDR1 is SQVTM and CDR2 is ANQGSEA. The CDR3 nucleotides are TGCAGCGTTGTGACTCCCCTCACCGGGGAGCTGTTTTTT. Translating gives CSVVTPLTGELFF.

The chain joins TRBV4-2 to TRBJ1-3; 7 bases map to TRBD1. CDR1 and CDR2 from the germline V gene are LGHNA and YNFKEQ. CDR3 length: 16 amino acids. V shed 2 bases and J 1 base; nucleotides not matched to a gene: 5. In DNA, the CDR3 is TGTGCCAGCAGCCAACCGGGACAGCAGTCTGGAAACACCATATATTTT. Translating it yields CASSQPGQQSGNTIYF.

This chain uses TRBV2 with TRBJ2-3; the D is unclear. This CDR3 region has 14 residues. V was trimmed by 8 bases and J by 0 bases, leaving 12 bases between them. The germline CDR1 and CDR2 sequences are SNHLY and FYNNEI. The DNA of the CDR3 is TGTGCCAGCCTAAACCGTGTGAGCACAGATACGCAGTATTTT. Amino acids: CASLNRVSTDTQYF.

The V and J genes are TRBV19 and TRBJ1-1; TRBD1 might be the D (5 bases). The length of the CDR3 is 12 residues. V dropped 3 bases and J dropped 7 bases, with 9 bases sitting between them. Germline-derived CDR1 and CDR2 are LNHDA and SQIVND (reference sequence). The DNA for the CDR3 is TGTGCCAGTAGTATTAGGCAGGGTGAAGCTTTCTTT. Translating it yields CASSIRQGEAFF.

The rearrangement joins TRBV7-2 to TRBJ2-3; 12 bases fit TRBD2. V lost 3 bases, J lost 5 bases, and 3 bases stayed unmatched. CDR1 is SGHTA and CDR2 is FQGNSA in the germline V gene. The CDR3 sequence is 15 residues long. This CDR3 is CASSFGLAGRDTQYF. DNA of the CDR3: TGTGCCAGCAGCTTCGGACTAGCGGGGAGAGATACGCAGTATTTT.

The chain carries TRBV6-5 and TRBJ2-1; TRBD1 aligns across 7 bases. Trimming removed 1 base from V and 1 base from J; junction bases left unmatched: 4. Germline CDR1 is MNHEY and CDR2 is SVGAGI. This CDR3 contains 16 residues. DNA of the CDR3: TGTGCCAGCAGTTACTTGAGGGGGCGATCCTACAATGAGCAGTTCTTC. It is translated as CASSYLRGRSYNEQFF.

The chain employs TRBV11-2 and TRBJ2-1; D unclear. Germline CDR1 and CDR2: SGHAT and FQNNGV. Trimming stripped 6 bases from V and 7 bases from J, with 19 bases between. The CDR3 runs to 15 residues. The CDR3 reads CASSYNPGGINEQFF. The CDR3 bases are TGTGCCAGCAGTTATAATCCGGGTGGCATTAATGAGCAGTTCTTC.

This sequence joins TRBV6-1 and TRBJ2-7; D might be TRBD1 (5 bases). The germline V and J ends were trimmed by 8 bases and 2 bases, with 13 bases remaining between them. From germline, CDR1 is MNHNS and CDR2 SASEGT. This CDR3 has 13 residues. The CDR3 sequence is CASSRAHAYEQYV. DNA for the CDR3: TGTGCCAGCTCCAGGGCCCATGCCTACGAGCAGTACGTC.

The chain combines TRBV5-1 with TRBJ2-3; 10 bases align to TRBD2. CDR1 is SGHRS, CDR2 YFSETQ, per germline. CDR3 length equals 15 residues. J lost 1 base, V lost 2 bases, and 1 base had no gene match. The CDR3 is CASSFLAGGTDTQYF. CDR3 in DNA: TGCGCCAGCAGCTTCCTAGCGGGAGGCACAGATACGCAGTATTTT.

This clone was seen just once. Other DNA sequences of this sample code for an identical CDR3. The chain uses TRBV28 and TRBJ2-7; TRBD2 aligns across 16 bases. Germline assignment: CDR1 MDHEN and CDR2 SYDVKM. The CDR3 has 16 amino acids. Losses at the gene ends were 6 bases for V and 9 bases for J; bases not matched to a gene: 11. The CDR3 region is CASRPPGLAGGTPQYV. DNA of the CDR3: TGTGCCAGCAGACCACCGGGACTAGCGGGAGGGACCCCGCAGTACGTC.